This TCR beta chain was identified during a study of blood T cell repertoires in COVID-19. Study-wide background: The United States, Italy and Spain provided the acute and convalescent COVID-19 samples.

V lost 3 bases to trimming and J lost 9 bases, with 13 bases between them. Germline V gene lookup returns CDR1 SGDLS and CDR2 YYNGEE. The CDR3 runs 14 residues. Per the original methods: Amplification of reference gene primers provided the estimated nucleated cell counts. Generated by immunoSEQ multiplex PCR, the TCRdb table keeps only in-frame clones and is missing some. That table supplies the V and J calls and clone size; D and trimming were determined from the DNA. The sample records about 74,000 clones, 80% being singletons. The source of this sequence is a human donor in a cohort sampled during active COVID-19. The specimen sequenced was peripheral blood. V is TRBV9 and J is TRBJ1-6, with D possibly matching TRBD1 (5 bases). CDR3 coding DNA: TGTGCCAGCAGCGGGGGGGTTTTGGGTTCACCCCTCCACTTT. It yields the protein CASSGGVLGSPLHF. The entire variable domain, with the rest obtained from reference TRBV9 and TRBJ1-6, is as follows: DSGVTQTPKHLITATGQRVTLRCSPRSGDLSVYWYQQSLDQGLQFLIQYYNGEERAKGNILERFSAQQFPDLHSELNLSSLELGDSALYFCASSGGVLGSPLHFGNGTRLTVT.